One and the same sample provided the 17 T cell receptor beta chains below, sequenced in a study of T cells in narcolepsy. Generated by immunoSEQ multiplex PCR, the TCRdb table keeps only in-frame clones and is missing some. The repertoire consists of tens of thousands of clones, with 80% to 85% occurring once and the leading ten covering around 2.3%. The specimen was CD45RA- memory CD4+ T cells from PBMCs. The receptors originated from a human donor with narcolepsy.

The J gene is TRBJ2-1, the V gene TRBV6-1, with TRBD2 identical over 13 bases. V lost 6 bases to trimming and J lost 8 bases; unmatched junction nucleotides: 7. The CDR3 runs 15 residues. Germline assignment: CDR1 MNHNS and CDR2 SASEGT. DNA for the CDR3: TGTGCCAGCAGGAGGACTAGCGGGGGAGGCGATGAGCAGTTCTTC. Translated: CASRRTSGGGDEQFF.

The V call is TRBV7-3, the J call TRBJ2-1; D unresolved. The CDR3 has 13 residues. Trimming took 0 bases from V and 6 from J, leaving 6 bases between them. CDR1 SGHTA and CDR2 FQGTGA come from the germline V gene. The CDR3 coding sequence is TGTGCCAGCAGCTTAACAGTTATCAATGAGCAGTTCTTC. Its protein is CASSLTVINEQFF. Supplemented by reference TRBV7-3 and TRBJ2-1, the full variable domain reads GAGVSQTPSNKVTEKGKYVELRCDPISGHTALYWYRQSLGQGPEFLIYFQGTGAADDSGLPNDRFFAVRPEGSVSTLKIQRTERGDSAVYLCASSLTVINEQFFGPGTRLTVL.

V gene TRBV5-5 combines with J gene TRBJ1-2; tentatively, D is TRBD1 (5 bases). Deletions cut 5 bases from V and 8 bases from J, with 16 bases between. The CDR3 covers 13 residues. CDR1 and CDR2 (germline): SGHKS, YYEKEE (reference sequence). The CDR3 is CASSAREMRGYTF. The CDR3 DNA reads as TGTGCCAGCAGTGCCAGGGAAATGCGGGGCTACACCTTC.

The CDR3 region is CASSPRQGNSPLHF. CDR3 DNA: TGTGCCAGCTCTCCCCGACAGGGCAACTCACCCCTCCACTTT. The chain links TRBV7-3 to TRBJ1-6, with 7 bases that match TRBD1. CDR1 and CDR2 from the germline V gene are SGHTA and FQGTGA. The CDR3 covers 14 residues. J was trimmed by 10 bases and V by 8 bases; bases with no gene match: 11.

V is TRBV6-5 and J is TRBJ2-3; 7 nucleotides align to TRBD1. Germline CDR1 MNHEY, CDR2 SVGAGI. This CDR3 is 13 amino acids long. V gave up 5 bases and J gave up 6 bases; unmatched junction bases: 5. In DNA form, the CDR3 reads TGTGCCAGCAGTCGACAGGGCCCGGATACGCAGTATTTT. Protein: CASSRQGPDTQYF.

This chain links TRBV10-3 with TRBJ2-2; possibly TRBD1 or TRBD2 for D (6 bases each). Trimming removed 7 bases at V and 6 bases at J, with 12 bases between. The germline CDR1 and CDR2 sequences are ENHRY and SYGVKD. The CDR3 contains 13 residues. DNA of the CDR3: TGTGCCATCAAAAACAGGGAGGCCGGGGAGCTGTTTTTT. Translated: CAIKNREAGELFF.

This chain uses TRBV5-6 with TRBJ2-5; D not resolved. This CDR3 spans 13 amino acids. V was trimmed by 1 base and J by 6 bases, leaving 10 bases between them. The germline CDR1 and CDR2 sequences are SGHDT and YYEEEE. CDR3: CASSLSLGQTQYF. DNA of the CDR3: TGTGCCAGCAGCTTGTCCTTAGGTCAGACCCAGTACTTC. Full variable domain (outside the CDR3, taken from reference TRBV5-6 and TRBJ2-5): DAGVTQSPTHLIKTRGQQVTLRCSPKSGHDTVSWYQQALGQGPQFIFQYYEEEERQRGNFPDRFSGHQFPNYSSELNVNALLLGDSALYLCASSLSLGQTQYFGPGTRLLVL.

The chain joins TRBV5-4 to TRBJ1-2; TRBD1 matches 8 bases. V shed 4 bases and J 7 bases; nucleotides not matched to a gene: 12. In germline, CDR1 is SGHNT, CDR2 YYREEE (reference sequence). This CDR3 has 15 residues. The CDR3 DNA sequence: TGTGCCAGCAGCAGCCGGGGGCAGGGGGCGCTTGGCTACACCTTC. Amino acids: CASSSRGQGALGYTF.

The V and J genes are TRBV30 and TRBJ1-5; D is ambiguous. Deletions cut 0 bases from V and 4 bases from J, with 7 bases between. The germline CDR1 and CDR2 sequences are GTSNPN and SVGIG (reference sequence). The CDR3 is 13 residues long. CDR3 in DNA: TGTGCCTGGAGTGTTAGGCAGAATCAGCCCCAGCATTTT. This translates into CAWSVRQNQPQHF.

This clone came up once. In nucleotides, the CDR3 is TGTGCCAGCAGTGAGGTCCGGGGGGGAGGAGAGACCCAGTACTTC. Translation: CASSEVRGGGETQYF. The chain has TRBV2 and TRBJ2-5, with 8 bases matching TRBD2. V lost 3 bases to trimming and J lost 4 bases; unmatched junction nucleotides: 7. The CDR3 is 15 residues long. Germline V gene data show CDR1 as SNHLY and CDR2 as FYNNEI. The full variable domain, in which reference TRBV2 and TRBJ2-5 provide the parts outside the CDR3, is EPEVTQTPSHQVTQMGQEVILRCVPISNHLYFYWYRQILGQKVEFLVSFYNNEISEKSEIFDDQFSVERPDGSNFTLKIRSTKLEDSAMYFCASSEVRGGGETQYFGPGTRLLVL.

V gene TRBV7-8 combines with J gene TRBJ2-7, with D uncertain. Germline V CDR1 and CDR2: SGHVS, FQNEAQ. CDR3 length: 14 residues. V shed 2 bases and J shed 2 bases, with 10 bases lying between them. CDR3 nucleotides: TGTGCCAGCAGCTTAATCGCAGGCACCTACGAGCAGTACTTC. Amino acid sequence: CASSLIAGTYEQYF.

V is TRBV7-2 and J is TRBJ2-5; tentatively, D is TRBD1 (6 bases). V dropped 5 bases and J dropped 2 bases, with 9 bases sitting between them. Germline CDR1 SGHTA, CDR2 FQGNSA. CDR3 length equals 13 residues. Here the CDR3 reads CASSRGQQETQYF. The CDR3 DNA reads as TGTGCCAGCAGCCGAGGACAGCAAGAGACCCAGTACTTC.

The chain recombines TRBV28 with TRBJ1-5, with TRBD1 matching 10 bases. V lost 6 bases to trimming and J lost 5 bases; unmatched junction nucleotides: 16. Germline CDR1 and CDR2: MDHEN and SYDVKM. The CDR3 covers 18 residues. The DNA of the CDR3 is TGTGCCAGCAGCCTTGATGACTACCTCGGGACAGGGGATCAGCCCCAGCATTTT. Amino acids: CASSLDDYLGTGDQPQHF.

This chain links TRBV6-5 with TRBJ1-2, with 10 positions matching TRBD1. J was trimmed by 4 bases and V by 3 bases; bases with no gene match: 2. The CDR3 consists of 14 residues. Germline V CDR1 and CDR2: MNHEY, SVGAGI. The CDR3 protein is CASSYRDRGYGYTF. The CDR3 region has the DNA TGTGCCAGCAGTTATCGGGACAGGGGCTATGGCTACACCTTC.

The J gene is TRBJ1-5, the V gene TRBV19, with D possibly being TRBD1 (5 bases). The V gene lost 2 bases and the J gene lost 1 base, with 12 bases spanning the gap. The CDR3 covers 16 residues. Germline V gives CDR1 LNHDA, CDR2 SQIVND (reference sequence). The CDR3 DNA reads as TGTGCCAGTAGTATACGGGGGGGAAGGAGCAATCAGCCCCAGCATTTT. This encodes CASSIRGGRSNQPQHF. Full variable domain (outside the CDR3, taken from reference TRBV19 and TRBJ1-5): DGGITQSPKYLFRKEGQNVTLSCEQNLNHDAMYWYRQDPGQGLRLIYYSQIVNDFQKGDIAEGYSVSREKKESFPLTVTSAQKNPTAFYLCASSIRGGRSNQPQHFGDGTRLSIL.

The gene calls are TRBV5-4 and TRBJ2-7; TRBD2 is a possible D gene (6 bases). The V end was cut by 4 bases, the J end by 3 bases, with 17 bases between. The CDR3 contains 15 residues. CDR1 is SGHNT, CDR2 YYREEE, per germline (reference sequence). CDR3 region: CASSPTGGINYEQYF. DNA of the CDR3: TGTGCCAGCAGCCCTACCGGGGGAATTAACTACGAGCAGTACTTC.

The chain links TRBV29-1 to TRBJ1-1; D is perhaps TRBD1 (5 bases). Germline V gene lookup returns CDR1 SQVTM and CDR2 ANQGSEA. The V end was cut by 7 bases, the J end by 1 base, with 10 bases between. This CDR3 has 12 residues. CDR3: CSGQRGNTEAFF. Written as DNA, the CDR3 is TGCAGCGGGCAGAGGGGGAACACTGAAGCTTTCTTT.